Following are 23 T cell receptor beta chains from one sample sequenced in a study of cytomegalovirus exposure and HLA in healthy donors. PCR primers comprised 60 Vbeta and 13 Jbeta primers. Clones were sequenced by immunoSEQ multiplex PCR, and TCRdb holds only the in-frame ones, with some missing. The sample contains approximately 160,000 clones, under 70% of which appear only once. The sample was PBMCs. All receptors come from a young woman in good health and CMV-seropositive.

This clone was detected a few times. This sequence joins TRBV7-3 and TRBJ1-1; 8 positions match TRBD1. Germline loops: CDR1 SGHTA, CDR2 FQGTGA. This CDR3 is 15 amino acids long. V was clipped by 5 bases and J by 7 bases; unmatched bases: 12. Written as DNA, the CDR3 is TGTGCCAGCAGCCAGCCGACAGGGGCGGGAGTTGAAGCTTTCTTT. The encoded protein is CASSQPTGAGVEAFF.

This clone was observed a few times. This chain joins TRBV4-1 and TRBJ2-1, with D hard to call. CDR1 MGHRA and CDR2 YSYEKL come from the germline V gene. This CDR3 is built from 14 residues. V was trimmed by 2 bases and J by 6 bases, leaving 11 bases between them. The CDR3 is CASSQRALGNEQFF. CDR3 nucleotide sequence: TGCGCCAGCAGCCAACGAGCTCTAGGCAATGAGCAGTTCTTC.

This clone was found a few times. This chain uses TRBV13 with TRBJ1-2; 8 nucleotides align to TRBD1. The V gene end was trimmed by 8 bases and the J gene end by 7 bases; junction bases not matched to a gene: 12. The CDR3 has 14 amino acids. CDR1 is PRHDT and CDR2 is FYEKMQ in the germline V gene (reference sequence). The CDR3 sequence is CASRRQGRLSGYTF. In DNA form, the CDR3 reads TGTGCCAGCCGGAGACAGGGGCGCTTATCTGGCTACACCTTC.

V and J are TRBV18 and TRBJ2-7, with a weak D call TRBD2 (5 bases). Looked up from germline, CDR1 is KGHSH and CDR2 is LQKENI. Trimming took 1 base from V and 3 from J, leaving 10 bases between them. The CDR3 has 14 amino acids. CDR3 sequence reads: CASSPREGGYEQYF. In DNA, the CDR3 is TGTGCCAGCTCACCACGAGAGGGCGGCTACGAGCAGTACTTC.

The gene calls are TRBV11-2 and TRBJ2-7, with 9 bases that match TRBD2. The CDR3 totals 14 residues. The germline V gene encodes CDR1 SGHAT and CDR2 FQNNGV. J was trimmed by 2 bases and V by 3 bases; bases with no gene match: 2. The CDR3 protein is CASSFQRGAYEQYF. The DNA of the CDR3 is TGTGCCAGCAGCTTCCAGCGGGGGGCCTACGAGCAGTACTTC.

A few counts support this clone. The chain joins TRBV19 to TRBJ2-3; the D is unclear. The V gene's germline CDR1 is LNHDA and CDR2 SQIVND (reference sequence). The CDR3 length is 13 residues. Trimming stripped 3 bases from V and 6 bases from J, with 10 bases between. As DNA, the CDR3 is TGTGCCAGTAGTATCATCCCGAGGGATACGCAGTATTTT. Its translation is CASSIIPRDTQYF.

This chain connects TRBV27 to TRBJ2-7, with a tentative D call TRBD1 (6 bases). In germline, CDR1 is MNHEY, CDR2 SMNVEV (reference sequence). This CDR3 spans 14 amino acids. Trimming left V 5 bases short and J 2 bases short, with 13 bases between. CDR3: CASSPRGLTYEQYF. Written as DNA, the CDR3 is TGTGCCAGCAGTCCCAGGGGCCTCACCTACGAGCAGTACTTC.

CDR3 coding DNA: TGCGCCAGCAGCCAAGATGGGCGAGGGGGTTGGAACACCATATATTTT. Protein product: CASSQDGRGGWNTIYF. The V and J genes are TRBV4-1 and TRBJ1-3; perhaps TRBD1 as D (6 bases). CDR1 and CDR2 from the germline V gene are MGHRA and YSYEKL. V was shortened by 0 bases and J by 7 bases, with 16 bases between the two germline ends. This CDR3 is built from 16 residues.

The rearrangement links TRBV28 to TRBJ1-5, with D hard to call. V was shortened by 3 bases and J by 5 bases, with 11 bases between the two germline ends. The CDR3 length is 14 residues. Germline CDR1 MDHEN, CDR2 SYDVKM. The CDR3 coding sequence is TGTGCCAGCAGTTTCCCCGACACTCATCAGCCCCAGCATTTT. It encodes CASSFPDTHQPQHF. Together with reference TRBV28 and TRBJ1-5, the CDR3 gives the full variable domain: DVKVTQSSRYLVKRTGEKVFLECVQDMDHENMFWYRQDPGLGLRLIYFSYDVKMKEKGDIPEGYSVSREKKERFSLILESASTNQTSMYLCASSFPDTHQPQHFGDGTRLSIL.

The chain combines TRBV2 with TRBJ1-1; D is undetermined. The CDR3 runs 13 residues. The germline V and J ends were trimmed by 3 bases and 0 bases, with 5 bases remaining between them. From germline, CDR1 is SNHLY and CDR2 FYNNEI. This CDR3 is CASSEALNTEAFF. The CDR3 coding sequence is TGTGCCAGCAGTGAGGCCCTGAACACTGAAGCTTTCTTT.

For this clone: The CDR3 end shows no conserved phenylalanine or tryptophan, and so a read error is likely. The V call is TRBV6-5, the J call TRBJ1-2; no clear D. From germline, CDR1 is MNHEY and CDR2 SVGAGI. Trimming cost V 0 bases and J 4 bases, with 6 bases left between them. The CDR3 length is 13 residues. CDR3 bases: TGTGCCAGCAGTTACTCCGGGGTCTATGGCTACACCCTC. It translates to CASSYSGVYGYTL.

This sequence joins TRBV21-1 and TRBJ1-5; TRBD1 is the table's D call and was not checked against the DNA. TRBV21-1 is a pseudogene segment. CDR3 length equals 17 residues. CDR3 nucleotide sequence: TGTGCCAGCAGCCAAGCTGACGACAGGGAAGGCAATCAGCCCCAGCATTTT. Encoded protein: CASSQADDREGNQPQHF.

This clone was recorded once. This chain connects TRBV15 to TRBJ2-7; a weak D match, TRBD1 (6 bases). V gave up 4 bases and J gave up 6 bases, with 16 bases separating them. CDR3 length equals 14 residues. The germline CDR1 and CDR2 sequences are LNHNV and YYDKDF (reference sequence). This CDR3 reads CATSISQGWSEQYF. The CDR3 nucleotides read TGTGCCACCAGCATTTCCCAGGGGTGGAGCGAGCAGTACTTC.

This sequence joins TRBV7-3 and TRBJ2-3; D is possibly TRBD1 (5 bases). The V gene lost 5 bases and the J gene lost 4 bases, with 10 bases spanning the gap. The CDR3 loop spans 13 amino acids. Germline-derived CDR1 and CDR2 are SGHTA and FQGTGA. The DNA for the CDR3 is TGTGCCAGCAGCCCCCAGGGCGCAGATACGCAGTATTTT. It translates to CASSPQGADTQYF.

This clone has a single count. V is TRBV27 and J is TRBJ2-7; the D is unclear. Germline assignment: CDR1 MNHEY and CDR2 SMNVEV (reference sequence). The CDR3 totals 14 residues. Trimming stripped 0 bases from V and 1 base from J, with 7 bases between. The CDR3 sequence is CASSLSSASYEQYF. The CDR3 DNA reads TGTGCCAGCAGTTTATCAAGCGCTTCCTACGAGCAGTACTTC.

The chain combines TRBV6-5 with TRBJ2-1, with 14 nucleotides matching TRBD2. Trimming at V came to 7 bases and at J to 7 bases, leaving 6 bases not matched to a gene. The CDR3 is made up of 15 amino acids. Germline CDR1 reads MNHEY; CDR2 reads SVGAGI. CDR3 protein: CASTTGLAGVNEQFF. DNA for the CDR3: TGTGCCAGCACCACGGGACTAGCGGGAGTTAATGAGCAGTTCTTC.

This clone was seen once. J is TRBJ1-2 and V is TRBV4-1; TRBD1 aligns across 8 bases. The CDR3 loop spans 15 amino acids. Germline V gives CDR1 MGHRA, CDR2 YSYEKL. V trimming: 4 bases; J trimming: 7 bases; junction bases outside the gene matches: 11. The CDR3 DNA reads as TGCGCCAGCAGCCCCTACCCAGGGGGCGCGGGTGGCTACACCTTC. Protein: CASSPYPGGAGGYTF.

In DNA, the CDR3 is TGTGCCAGCAGCTTGCTGACAGGGGATAAACTCGAGCAGTACTTC. It is translated as CASSLLTGDKLEQYF. The gene calls are TRBV5-6 and TRBJ2-7; 8 nucleotides line up with TRBD1. CDR1 and CDR2 (germline): SGHDT, YYEEEE. The CDR3 runs 15 residues. Trimming cost V 1 base and J 6 bases; bases outside gene matches: 9.

The gene calls are TRBV5-1 and TRBJ2-1, with D possibly TRBD2 on 8 matching bases. The V end was cut by 6 bases, the J end by 6 bases, with 16 bases between. In germline, CDR1 is SGHRS, CDR2 YFSETQ. This CDR3 contains 14 residues. In DNA form, the CDR3 reads TGCGCCAGCAACAGGGGACTAGAGCCCAATGAGCAGTTCTTC. It codes for CASNRGLEPNEQFF.

The J gene is TRBJ2-7, the V gene TRBV18; TRBD1 might be the D (6 bases). The V gene's germline CDR1 is KGHSH and CDR2 LQKENI. This CDR3 is 14 amino acids long. The V end lost 3 bases, the J end lost 5 bases, and 14 bases lay between the germline ends. In nucleotides, the CDR3 is TGTGCCAGCTCACCGGCAGGGGAAGAAGACGAGCAGTACTTC. It yields the protein CASSPAGEEDEQYF.

This rearrangement joins TRBV5-1 to TRBJ2-5; 12 positions match TRBD1. Germline V gene data show CDR1 as SGHRS and CDR2 as YFSETQ. Unmatched junction bases numbered 4, after V lost 0 bases and J lost 4 bases. The CDR3 has 16 residues. CDR3 amino acids: CASSLGGTGGGETQYF. CDR3 in DNA: TGCGCCAGCAGCTTGGGAGGGACAGGGGGCGGAGAGACCCAGTACTTC.

CDR3 loop: CASSVENDRSEKLFF. The CDR3 DNA follows: TGTGCCAGCAGTGTGGAAAACGACAGGTCCGAGAAACTGTTTTTT. This chain uses TRBV2 with TRBJ1-4; D is perhaps TRBD1 (6 bases). Deletions cut 4 bases from V and 11 bases from J, with 20 bases between. This CDR3 region has 15 residues. CDR1 SNHLY and CDR2 FYNNEI come from the germline V gene.

The table lists this clone with a few counts. The J gene is TRBJ1-2, the V gene TRBV29-1; D is undetermined. This CDR3 contains 13 residues. Germline CDR1 and CDR2: SQVTM and ANQGSEA. Trimming stripped 7 bases from V and 2 bases from J, with 14 bases between. CDR3 residues: CSGAYNSNYGYTF. The CDR3, as DNA: TGCAGCGGGGCATATAACAGCAACTATGGCTACACCTTC.